The rows below give T cell receptor beta chains drawn from one sample of a study of T cell repertoires in cytomegalovirus infection. TCRdb used MiXCR to reprocess the reads, holding one entry per CDR3 protein. Here the sample spans roughly 600,000 distinct CDR3 sequences, more than 20% being singletons. Sequencing was done on a sample of CD8+ T cells from PBMCs. Source of these receptors: a human donor in good health (CMV status not recorded). Some clones in this sample may be carry-over from other donors' samples. Both conserved end residues are part of each CDR3. A D gene is named only where the DNA matches it firmly. Clone size appears in some rows only: once, few, many, or a class for an expanded clone.

d_call,v_call,j_call,clone_size,cdr3_aa,cdr3_nt
TRBD2,TRBV7-9,TRBJ2-3,many,CASSLLTSVGTDTQYF,TGTGCCAGCAGCTTACTTACTAGCGTCGGCACAGATACGCAGTATTTT
.,TRBV29-1,TRBJ1-2,.,CSVEDVTVYGYTF,TGCAGCGTTGAAGACGTAACCGTCTATGGCTACACCTTC
.,TRBV7-9,TRBJ2-2,many,CASSLPRIDQHYTGELFF,TGTGCCAGCAGCTTACCTCGGATCGATCAACATTACACCGGGGAGCTGTTTTTT
TRBD1,TRBV6-2/TRBV6-3,TRBJ2-6,few,CASSSPRGRWANVLTF,TGTGCCAGCAGTTCCCCGAGGGGGCGATGGGCCAACGTCCTGACTTTC
.,TRBV4-2,TRBJ1-2,many,CASSQPGQSPSYGYTF,TGTGCCAGCAGCCAGCCAGGACAGTCTCCTAGCTATGGCTACACCTTC
.,TRBV24-1,TRBJ2-2,once,CATSAPGDGTGELFF,TGTGCCACCAGTGCCCCAGGGGATGGGACCGGGGAGCTGTTTTTT
.,TRBV7-9,TRBJ2-5,many,CASSLALRRAAQETQYF,TGTGCCAGCAGCTTAGCGTTACGACGGGCAGCTCAAGAGACCCAGTACTTC
TRBD2,TRBV9,TRBJ2-2,.,CASSVRGGSGELFF,TGTGCCAGCAGCGTTCGGGGGGGTAGCGGGGAGCTGTTTTTT
.,TRBV4-3,TRBJ1-4,few,CASSQMGEKLFF,TGCGCCAGCAGCCAAATGGGTGAAAAACTGTTTTTT
.,TRBV7-9,TRBJ2-4,many,CASSSLKGEGRNIQYF,TGTGCCAGCAGCTCTCTCAAAGGGGAAGGGAGGAACATTCAGTACTTC
.,TRBV12-3/TRBV12-4,TRBJ1-1,many,CASSFEGTEAFF,TGTGCCAGCAGTTTCGAGGGGACTGAAGCTTTCTTT
.,TRBV7-2,TRBJ1-1,many,CASSLRLMNTEAFF,TGTGCCAGCAGCCTCAGGTTAATGAACACTGAAGCTTTCTTT
.,TRBV7-8,TRBJ2-1,many,CASSENLERWIKVNEQFF,TGTGCCAGCAGCGAGAACTTGGAGAGATGGATTAAAGTCAATGAGCAGTTCTTC
TRBD2,TRBV7-9,TRBJ2-1,few,CASNYGGANEQFF,TGTGCCAGCAATTACGGGGGGGCCAATGAGCAGTTCTTC